These T cell receptor beta chains were read from a single sample in a study of radiation and T cells in renal cell carcinoma. This table comes from immunoSEQ multiplex PCR, and its TCRdb copy is limited to in-frame clones, with some not included. The table includes 30,000 to 40,000 clones, 81% detected once. The sequencing used blood, collected from a patient whose treatment included radiotherapy and nephrectomy. The origin of the receptors is a man in his 60s with renal cell carcinoma. The CDR3 runs from the conserved cysteine through the conserved F or W. D genes are given only for firm matches. Size values are once, few and many counts, or a class for expanded clones, and some rows have none.

V	size	length	J	D	DNA	CDR3
TRBV9	few	16	TRBJ1-1	TRBD1	TGTGCCAGCAGCGTAGGACCTTTCTATGGGGGACAGGAAGCTTTCTTT	CASSVGPFYGGQEAFF
TRBV4-1	NA	16	TRBJ2-1	NA	TGCGCCAGCAGCCAAGATTCGCCAGGAAGGGGCAATGAGCAGTTCTTC	CASSQDSPGRGNEQFF
TRBV5-4	NA	13	TRBJ1-5	NA	TGTGCCAGCAGCTGGGACAGCAATCAGCCCCAGCATTTT	CASSWDSNQPQHF
TRBV7-9	few	13	TRBJ1-5	NA	TGTGCCAGCAGCTCTCAGGGTGCTCAGCCCCAGCATTTT	CASSSQGAQPQHF
TRBV5-4	NA	16	TRBJ2-7	TRBD2	TGTGCCAGCAGCTTGGAAGGTAGCGGGAGATCGATCGAGCAGTACTTC	CASSLEGSGRSIEQYF
TRBV30	NA	15	TRBJ2-1	TRBD2	TGTGCCTGGAGCTTGGGGACTAGCGGGAGCAATGAGCAGTTCTTC	CAWSLGTSGSNEQFF
TRBV5-6	NA	13	TRBJ2-7	NA	TGTGCCAGCAGCTTAGGATCTACCTACGAGCAGTACTTC	CASSLGSTYEQYF
TRBV4-3	NA	15	TRBJ2-7	TRBD2	TGCGCCAGCAGCCAAGAGGCGGGAGTGGGCTACGAGCAGTACTTC	CASSQEAGVGYEQYF
TRBV12-5	NA	16	TRBJ1-4	TRBD1	TGTGCTAGTGGTTTGACACGACAGGGGGCTAATGAAAAACTGTTTTTT	CASGLTRQGANEKLFF
TRBV6-1	NA	15	TRBJ1-4	TRBD1	TGTGCCAGCAGGAAGACCACAGGGGTAGTCGGAAAACTGTTTTTT	CASRKTTGVVGKLFF
TRBV5-8	NA	15	TRBJ2-1	TRBD2	TGTGCCAGCAGCTTTGCGGGAGCTATCTACAATGAGCAGTTCTTC	CASSFAGAIYNEQFF
TRBV27	once	16	TRBJ2-1	NA	TGTGCCAGCACAACCTTCGATAGGACCACCTACAATGAGCAGTTCTTC	CASTTFDRTTYNEQFF
TRBV7-2	NA	14	TRBJ2-7	TRBD2	TGTGCCAGCAGCTTCGGGACTAGCTCCCACGAGCAGTACTTC	CASSFGTSSHEQYF
TRBV9	NA	14	TRBJ2-2	NA	TGTGCCAGCAGCGTAGACTTGGCCACCGGGGAGCTGTTTTTT	CASSVDLATGELFF
TRBV2	NA	11	TRBJ1-2	NA	TGTGCCAGCGGACAAAGCTATGGCTACACCTTC	CASGQSYGYTF
TRBV2	NA	11	TRBJ2-1	NA	TGTGCCAGCATGGGATTGGGTGAGCAGTTCTTC	CASMGLGEQFF
TRBV6-5	NA	15	TRBJ1-3	NA	TGTGCCAGCACCCGGAGCTGGGGGGCCAGAAACACCATATATTTT	CASTRSWGARNTIYF